Shown below are 9 T cell receptor beta chains from a single sample sequenced in a study of OX40 agonist ivuxolimab in advanced cancers. Produced via immunoSEQ multiplex PCR; TCRdb's table is partial and in-frame only. The sample has approximately 23,000 clones, 86% seen once. This specimen was CD4+ or CD8+ T cells sorted from blood, taken in a trial of the OX40 agonist ivuxolimab. The receptor source for this set is an adult with an advanced solid tumor such as melanoma, head and neck, liver or kidney cancer.

This chain links TRBV5-1 with TRBJ2-7; D perhaps matches TRBD1 (9 bases). Deletions cut 6 bases from V and 0 bases from J, with 28 bases between. The germline CDR1 and CDR2 sequences are SGHRS and YFSETQ. This CDR3 comprises 19 residues. The CDR3, as DNA: TGCGCCAGCAAGGGTACCGGGACAGGGAAGCTAGCGGGCTCCTACGAGCAGTACTTC. Encoded protein: CASKGTGTGKLAGSYEQYF.

V is TRBV4-3 and J is TRBJ1-1, with D uncertain. V lost 4 bases to trimming and J lost 1 base, with 13 bases between them. The CDR3 sequence is 15 residues long. Looked up from germline, CDR1 is LGHNA and CDR2 is YSLEER. The CDR3 spells CASSLRTGGNTEAFF. CDR3 in DNA: TGCGCCAGCAGCCTTAGGACGGGCGGGAACACTGAAGCTTTCTTT.

This clone was seen just once. The final CDR3 position lacks the conserved phenylalanine or tryptophan, pointing to a likely read error. It is unclear where the CDR3 begins or ends on the DNA, so no DNA is shown, and the CDR3 is as TCRdb lists it. The chain carries TRBV29-1 and TRBJ2-3; the D call in the table, TRBD2, was not verified against the DNA. Ends included, the CDR3 has 11 residues. Germline V CDR1 and CDR2: SQVTM, ANQGSEA. CDR3 in amino acids: CSVWTSGRGYS.

The rearrangement uses TRBV7-9 and TRBJ2-5; D call uncertain. Germline CDR1 reads SEHNR; CDR2 reads FQNEAQ (reference sequence). There are 14 residues in the CDR3. Trimming pared 0 bases from V and 4 bases from J, leaving 9 bases between. The CDR3 sequence is CASSLAQPLETQYF. The CDR3 DNA reads TGTGCCAGCAGCTTAGCGCAACCTCTAGAGACCCAGTACTTC.

The chain employs TRBV6-1 and TRBJ1-1; D call uncertain. V was shortened by 6 bases and J by 2 bases, with 10 bases between the two germline ends. The CDR3 extends over 13 amino acids. Per germline, CDR1 MNHNS and CDR2 SASEGT. CDR3 sequence (DNA): TGTGCCAGCAGCCCGGGCAAAAACACTGAAGCTTTCTTT. Protein product: CASSPGKNTEAFF.

The rearrangement links TRBV19 to TRBJ1-1; 8 bases match TRBD1. CDR1 and CDR2 from the germline V gene are LNHDA and SQIVND (reference sequence). The CDR3 runs 12 residues. With 6 bases clipped from V and 5 bases from J, the junction kept 2 bases outside the gene matches. The DNA for the CDR3 is TGTGCCAGTAGACAGGGGGGGACTGAAGCTTTCTTT. Its translation: CASRQGGTEAFF.

The gene calls are TRBV16 and TRBJ2-1; TRBD2 matches 8 bases. V dropped 4 bases and J dropped 0; count of bases not matched to a gene: 2. The germline V gene encodes CDR1 KGHSY and CDR2 FQNENV. The CDR3 has 15 residues. The CDR3 is CASSRLAGSYNEQFF. The CDR3 nucleotides read TGTGCCAGCAGCCGTCTAGCGGGCTCCTACAATGAGCAGTTCTTC.

The chain uses TRBV5-1 and TRBJ1-2, with 7 nucleotides matching TRBD1. After removal of 3 bases from V and 4 bases from J, the junction contained 6 bases not matched to a gene. Germline V gives CDR1 SGHRS, CDR2 YFSETQ. The CDR3 contains 14 residues. The CDR3 here is CASSWAGTVYGYTF. The CDR3 nucleotides are TGCGCCAGCAGCTGGGCCGGGACAGTCTATGGCTACACCTTC.

The chain recombines TRBV2 with TRBJ2-1; TRBD1 matches at 9 bases. This CDR3 has 16 amino acids. Losses at the gene ends were 7 bases for V and 6 bases for J; bases not matched to a gene: 13. Germline V CDR1 and CDR2: SNHLY, FYNNEI. CDR3 residues: CASTEWWDRESNEQFF. Written as DNA, the CDR3 is TGTGCCAGCACCGAATGGTGGGACAGGGAGTCCAATGAGCAGTTCTTC. Variable domain in full (rest from reference TRBV2 and TRBJ2-1): EPEVTQTPSHQVTQMGQEVILRCVPISNHLYFYWYRQILGQKVEFLVSFYNNEISEKSEIFDDQFSVERPDGSNFTLKIRSTKLEDSAMYFCASTEWWDRESNEQFFGPGTRLTVL.